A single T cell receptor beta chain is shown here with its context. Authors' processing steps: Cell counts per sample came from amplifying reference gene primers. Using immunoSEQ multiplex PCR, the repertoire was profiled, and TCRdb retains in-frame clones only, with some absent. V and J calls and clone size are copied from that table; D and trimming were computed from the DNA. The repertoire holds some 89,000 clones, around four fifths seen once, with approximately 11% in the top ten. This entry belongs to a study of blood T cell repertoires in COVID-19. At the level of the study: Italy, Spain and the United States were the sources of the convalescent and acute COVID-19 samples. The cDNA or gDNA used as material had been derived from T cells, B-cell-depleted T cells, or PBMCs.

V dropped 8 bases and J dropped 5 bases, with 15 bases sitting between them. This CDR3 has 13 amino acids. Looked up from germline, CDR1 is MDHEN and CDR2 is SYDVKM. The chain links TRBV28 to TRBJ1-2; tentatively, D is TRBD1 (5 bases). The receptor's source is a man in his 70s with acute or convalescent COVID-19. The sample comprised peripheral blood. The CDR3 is CASGAGGVYGYTF. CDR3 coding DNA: TGTGCCAGCGGAGCTGGAGGGGTTTATGGCTACACCTTC.